Below are 11 T cell receptor beta chains sequenced from a single sample in a study of PD-L1 blockade in urothelial cancer (dated by TCRdb to 2015 to 2018). What the time point label conveys for this sample: pretreatment peripheral blood. The protocol used for the library was the immunoSEQ multiplex PCR assay. TCRdb provides this immuneACCESS table in a form limited to in-frame rearrangements. Some clones are lacking; in checked studies, under half of them reflect an unresolved V gene, and why the rest are absent is not known. Across this sample there are under 55,000 clones, with 70% to 90% seen only once. The top ten clonotypes cover 20% to 25% of the sample. The specimen was PBMCs, collected around atezolizumab (anti-PD-L1) treatment. Receptor source: a donor aged 40 or over with urothelial cancer.

The chain links TRBV6-6 to TRBJ2-7, with D maybe TRBD1 (6 bases). The CDR3 spans 16 residues. V was shortened by 5 bases and J by 5 bases, with 22 bases between the two germline ends. Per germline, CDR1 MNHNY and CDR2 SVGAGI (reference sequence). CDR3 amino acids: CASSNTRRQVGDEQYF. In DNA, the CDR3 is TGTGCCAGCAGTAATACTCGGCGACAGGTTGGAGACGAGCAGTACTTC.

This rearrangement joins TRBV27 to TRBJ2-7, with 8 bases lining up with TRBD1. CDR1 and CDR2 from the germline V gene are MNHEY and SMNVEV (reference sequence). CDR3 length equals 13 residues. The V segment lost 6 bases and the J segment 2 bases; nucleotides outside the gene matches: 3. The CDR3 loop reads CASSTGGTYEQYF. Here the CDR3 DNA reads TGTGCCAGCAGCACAGGGGGAACCTACGAGCAGTACTTC.

V usage is TRBV6-6 and J usage is TRBJ1-2; D unclear. The CDR3 spans 11 residues. CDR1 and CDR2 (germline): MNHNY, SVGAGI (reference sequence). V dropped 4 bases and J dropped 10 bases, with 10 bases sitting between them. As DNA, the CDR3 is TGTGCCAGCAGTTTGGACTGGGTCTACACCTTC. This sequence encodes CASSLDWVYTF.

The chain has TRBV28 and TRBJ2-7; 9 bases match TRBD2. J lost 1 base, V lost 8 bases, and 6 bases had no gene match. CDR3 length: 14 residues. CDR1 and CDR2 (germline): MDHEN, SYDVKM. This CDR3 reads CASAGGPSSYEQYF. The CDR3 nucleotides are TGTGCCAGCGCGGGAGGGCCAAGTTCCTACGAGCAGTACTTC.

The rearrangement links TRBV30 to TRBJ1-2, with a possible D match to TRBD1 (6 bases). CDR1 GTSNPN and CDR2 SVGIG come from the germline V gene (reference sequence). Deletions cut 3 bases from V and 8 bases from J, with 10 bases between. This CDR3 has 11 amino acids. The CDR3 region is CAWRGAGGYTF. The CDR3, as DNA: TGTGCCTGGAGGGGGGCCGGGGGCTACACCTTC.

The chain has TRBV5-1 and TRBJ2-5, with 8 positions matching TRBD1. The CDR3 is 15 amino acids. Germline V CDR1 and CDR2: SGHRS, YFSETQ. Losses at the gene ends were 0 bases for V and 2 bases for J; bases not matched to a gene: 3. The CDR3 DNA sequence: TGCGCCAGCAGCTTGGCGGGGACAGGTCAAGAGACCCAGTACTTC. Its translation is CASSLAGTGQETQYF.

The chain has TRBV7-3 and TRBJ2-1; D is possibly TRBD2 (6 bases). The germline gives CDR1 SGHTA, CDR2 FQGTGA. Between the trimmed V and J ends, which lost 10 bases and 4 bases, there was a span of 14 bases. This CDR3 has 13 amino acids. The CDR3 DNA reads TGTGCCACCTCCCCTCGGGGGTACAATGAGCAGTTCTTC. Translation: CATSPRGYNEQFF.

The V and J genes are TRBV10-3 and TRBJ1-2; 7 nucleotides line up with TRBD1. With 2 bases clipped from V and 8 bases from J, the junction kept 8 bases outside the gene matches. The CDR3 totals 14 residues. From germline, CDR1 is ENHRY and CDR2 SYGVKD. The chain's CDR3 is CAISEGGQLGGYTF. The CDR3 DNA follows: TGTGCCATCAGTGAGGGGGGACAGCTGGGGGGCTACACCTTC.

This chain joins TRBV11-3 and TRBJ2-7, with 7 bases aligning to TRBD2. From germline, CDR1 is SGHNT and CDR2 YENEEA. This CDR3 has 17 residues. The V and J ends lost 5 bases and 0 bases, in that order; junction bases with no gene match: 13. Here the CDR3 reads CASSVAPGEGNSYEQYF. The CDR3 coding sequence is TGTGCCAGCAGCGTGGCCCCTGGGGAGGGGAACTCCTACGAGCAGTACTTC.

The chain couples TRBV5-5 to TRBJ1-2; D is possibly TRBD1 (6 bases). Germline V CDR1 and CDR2: SGHKS, YYEKEE (reference sequence). CDR3 length equals 12 residues. Trimming removed 5 bases at V and 11 bases at J, with 16 bases between. For the CDR3, the DNA is TGTGCCAGCAGTCTGGCAGACAGGCCTTACACCTTC. This translates into CASSLADRPYTF.

This chain connects TRBV7-2 to TRBJ2-7, with TRBD1 identical over 8 bases. From germline, CDR1 is SGHTA and CDR2 FQGNSA. This CDR3 comprises 14 residues. V lost 5 bases and J lost 3; bases outside the gene matches: 6. The CDR3 loop reads CASSPRTGHYEQYF. The DNA for the CDR3 is TGTGCCAGCAGCCCGAGGACAGGGCACTACGAGCAGTACTTC.